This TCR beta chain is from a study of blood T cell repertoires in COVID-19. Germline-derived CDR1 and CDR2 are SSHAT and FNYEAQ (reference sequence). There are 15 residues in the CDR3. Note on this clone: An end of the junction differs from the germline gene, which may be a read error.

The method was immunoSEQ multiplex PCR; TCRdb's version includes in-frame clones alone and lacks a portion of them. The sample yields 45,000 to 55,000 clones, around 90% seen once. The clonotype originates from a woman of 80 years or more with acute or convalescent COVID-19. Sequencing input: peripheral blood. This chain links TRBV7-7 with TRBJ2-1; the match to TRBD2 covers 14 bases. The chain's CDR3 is CASSPQGLAGAEQFF. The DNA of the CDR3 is TGTGCTAGCAGCCCCCAGGGACTAGCGGGGGCTGAGCAGTTCTTC.